A single sample is the source of the 5 T cell receptor beta chains below, sequenced in a study of cytomegalovirus exposure and HLA in healthy donors. Data came from immunoSEQ multiplex PCR; TCRdb stores just in-frame clones and leaves some out. The sample lists 100,000 to 150,000 clones; roughly 89% were seen once. What was sequenced was PBMCs. These TCRs come from a woman aged 18-30 years in good health and CMV-seronegative.

The count of this clone is one. The J gene is TRBJ2-1, the V gene TRBV19, with D perhaps matching TRBD1 (5 bases). This CDR3 region has 15 residues. CDR1 is LNHDA and CDR2 is SQIVND in the germline V gene (reference sequence). V shed 6 bases and J shed 6 bases, with 18 bases lying between them. The CDR3 reads CASSTDVGALNEQFF. In DNA, the CDR3 is TGTGCCAGTAGCACCGATGTAGGGGCCCTCAATGAGCAGTTCTTC.

This chain joins TRBV27 and TRBJ2-2; TRBD2 aligns across 15 bases. V lost 2 bases, J lost 2 bases, and 3 bases stayed unmatched. CDR3 length equals 18 residues. Germline V gene lookup returns CDR1 MNHEY and CDR2 SMNVEV (reference sequence). CDR3 loop: CASSLGGLAGGNTGELFF. In DNA form, the CDR3 reads TGTGCCAGCAGTTTAGGGGGACTAGCGGGAGGAAACACCGGGGAGCTGTTTTTT.

The chain is built from TRBV9 and TRBJ2-2; perhaps TRBD1 as D (6 bases). This CDR3 comprises 14 residues. Germline CDR1 and CDR2: SGDLS and YYNGEE. Trimming shortened V by 0 bases and J by 4 bases, and 7 bases separated the two germline ends. CDR3 nucleotide sequence: TGTGCCAGCAGCGTAGGAGGGGGCACCGGGGAGCTGTTTTTT. It is translated as CASSVGGGTGELFF.

The chain is built from TRBV5-1 and TRBJ1-1; 7 bases fit TRBD1. After removal of 7 bases from V and 3 bases from J, the junction contained 6 bases not matched to a gene. CDR1 SGHRS and CDR2 YFSETQ come from the germline V gene. The CDR3 sequence is 13 residues long. Here the CDR3 reads CASRDREDTEAFF. The CDR3 nucleotides read TGCGCCAGCCGCGACAGGGAAGACACTGAAGCTTTCTTT.

The V call is TRBV7-9, the J call TRBJ2-5; D is perhaps TRBD2 (6 bases). Germline CDR1 is SEHNR and CDR2 is FQNEAQ (reference sequence). The CDR3 has 15 amino acids. V was pared by 1 base and J by 4 bases, with 13 bases between. The CDR3: CASSLVGAGPETQYF. In nucleotides, the CDR3 is TGTGCCAGCAGCTTAGTCGGGGCGGGGCCAGAGACCCAGTACTTC.